The source of this TCR beta chain is a study of blood T cells in healthy people across ages (dated by TCRdb to between 2015 and 2017). Concerning the study at large: In model experiments, template switching captured roughly one uniquely barcoded TCR beta cDNA molecule for every two T cells. Age-related changes in TCR beta repertoire diversity were measured in the study by deep sequencing normalized with unique cDNA molecular identifiers. The donors were split into four age groups: young (average around 15 years), middle-aged (roughly 39), aged (more than 60) and long-lived (roughly 88). To avoid experimental bias, donors of different ages were spread randomly across the sequencing lanes. The study analyzed two additional independent replicas of 1 million unique cDNA reads from the same blood draw for two donors, one aged 18 to 30 and one aged 80 or older.

Library prep was done by 5' RACE. The listed sequencing device is Illumina HiSeq 2500. The second PCR ran for about 6 to 11 cycles and used a J-beta primer mix along with a sample-barcoded 5' primer. A unique molecular identifier was introduced onto each TCR beta cDNA molecule by a template-switch 5' adaptor carrying 12 random nucleotides. Each sample yielded at least 3 million CDR3-containing paired-end reads. First-strand cDNA was synthesized from all RNA with the Mint cDNA synthesis kit, primed by a TRBC-specific oligonucleotide. All cDNA was treated with uracil-DNA glycosylase and then went through a first 18-cycle PCR with the universal primers M1SS and BC2_uni_R. As for the original processing: For normalization, 1 million high-quality reads were randomly selected from each sample, with every read carrying a distinct molecular identifier. Reads with shared molecular identifiers were discarded instead of being binned into consensus sequences. MiTCR, run with a Q25 quality threshold and the strictest error-elimination algorithm, handled CDR3 identification, clonotype clustering and error correction. A nonparametric unseen species model with Euler transformation was used to estimate lower-bound total TCR beta diversity. TCRdb reanalyzed the raw reads on its own, using fastp at Q25 for trimming and MiXCR for clone calling, and kept in-frame beta chains. Identical CDR3 protein sequences are pooled into one entry, listed with their most common genes and DNA. The authors' filters were not applied to this entry. In this sample the table shows about 1,600,000 distinct CDR3 sequences, approximately 40% of which occur a single time. 7% to 9.5% of the sample is held by the ten biggest clonotypes.

Unmatched junction bases come to 17, with V trimmed by 7 bases and J by 2 bases. CDR1 MDHEN and CDR2 SYDVKM are derived from the germline V gene. The CDR3 contains 18 residues, cysteine and phenylalanine counted. The only DNA kept is the CDR3, 54 bases in frame from the first base. Broader findings and caveats from the paper: Compared with the aged group, more naive CD4+ T cells, fewer expanded clones and increased TCR diversity were shown by the long-lived group, suggesting age selection. Because the CMV infection status of the donors was unknown, age-related changes in expanded clonotypes may potentially have been confounded. The percentage of naive T cells measured by flow cytometry correlated strongly with observed TCR beta diversity. Total diversity estimates from one million sequenced T cells were considered lower bounds and underestimates. Bulk unsorted PBMC profiling prevented conclusive comparison of naive and antigen-experienced compartments. As age increased, observed TCR beta diversity per million T cells dropped in a roughly linear way, and a significant reduction was already evident by age 40.

The donors were 40 or so Caucasian individuals from Russia, aged roughly 6 to 90 years, who were systemically healthy. Approximately 9.7 milliliters of peripheral blood were drawn from each donor into EDTA-treated Vacutainer tubes. PBMCs were isolated by Ficoll-Paque density-gradient centrifugation, with at least 7 million obtained per sample. Trizol reagent was used to extract total RNA from PBMCs, with at least 5.5 micrograms per sample. For every donor, an aliquot of PBMCs went through flow cytometry to measure the percentages of naive CD45RAhigh/CD27high T cells. Comment on this clonotype: Its specific antigen is unknown. Base-call qualities are not available, and no considerably larger clone is one nucleotide away.

This TCR came from a woman aged 18-29 years in good health. The sequenced sample was blood. In this chain, TRBV28 is recombined with TRBJ2-3; TRBD1 fits 8 bases in the junction. The encoded CDR3 is CASTERQGIPVHTDTQYF. The base sequence is TGTGCCAGCACCGAGAGACAGGGGATACCTGTACACACAGATACGCAGTATTTT.